This is a list of T cell receptor beta chains from one sample in a study of blood T cell repertoires in COVID-19. Repertoires were generated with immunoSEQ multiplex PCR, while TCRdb's copy carries only in-frame clones and drops some. Of under 450,000 clones listed, around four fifths are singletons. The sample comprised PBMCs or T cells enriched from blood (not recorded which). The receptor set was obtained from a woman aged 45-65 years who had recovered from COVID-19. Both conserved end residues are part of each CDR3.

j_gene,v_gene,CDR3aa
TRBJ1-5,TRBV28,CASKEGNQPQHF
TRBJ2-7,TRBV28,CASSSRVPSPYEQYF
TRBJ2-7,TRBV2,CASSPGTSGDEQYF
TRBJ1-5,TRBV12-5,CASRFGSRLNSNQPQHF
TRBJ1-3,TRBV4-3,CADNSGDTIYF
TRBJ1-6,TRBV7-3,CASSLSGPGILGSPLHF
TRBJ1-1,TRBV9,CASSVGPGRESEAFF
TRBJ1-1,TRBV27,CASSLWAGTNTEAFF
TRBJ2-3,TRBV27,CASSPGVYGDTQYF
TRBJ2-7,TRBV4-1,CASSQVSTSYEQYF
TRBJ2-3,TRBV6-2/TRBV6-3,CASTPWDGGSDTQYF
TRBJ1-1,TRBV25-1,CASSDLQGLEAFF
TRBJ1-4,TRBV7-8,CASSREQGRNEKLFF
TRBJ2-4,TRBV19,CASSIRASGGAINIQYF
TRBJ1-1,TRBV4-3,CASSQSVRVGPAGEAFF
TRBJ2-2,TRBV6-6,CASSPGLAGGPRGELFF
TRBJ1-2,TRBV30,CAWSGGGIVSYTF
TRBJ2-3,TRBV5-4,CASSASGSLSADTQYF
TRBJ2-5,TRBV4-2,CASSQAKETQYF
TRBJ1-3,TRBV6-2/TRBV6-3,CASSSTGQASSGNTIYF
TRBJ1-4,TRBV30,CAWSEGTGIAEKLFF
TRBJ2-1,TRBV27,CASSDLQGSYNEQFF
TRBJ1-2,TRBV7-2,CASSFPTGVTYGYTF
TRBJ1-1,TRBV7-2,CASTGQMNTEAFF
TRBJ1-2,TRBV5-1,CASSSRTRNYGYTF
TRBJ1-1,TRBV12-3/TRBV12-4,CASSLVRGTEAFF
TRBJ2-3,TRBV7-2,CASSLVSGGRDTQYF
TRBJ1-2,TRBV5-4,CASSFPTGNNYGYTF
TRBJ1-1,TRBV18,CASSQNGGNFNTEAFF
TRBJ2-2,TRBV28,CASSPTGLPRELFF
TRBJ1-2,TRBV19,CASSRVNYGYTF
TRBJ1-4,TRBV30,CAWSDQEKLFF
TRBJ2-1,TRBV3-1/TRBV3-2,CASSPGTDSYNEQFF
TRBJ2-2,TRBV5-1,CASSWWGPASIPGELFF
TRBJ1-1,TRBV7-9,CASSLGTGPVEAFF
TRBJ1-1,TRBV5-1,CASSFRDRGQLGVAEAFF
TRBJ1-1,TRBV5-4,CASSLSTAGGTEAFF
TRBJ2-7,TRBV24-1,CATRGWQPAYEQYF
TRBJ1-2,TRBV4-2,CASSQGDSYGYTF
TRBJ1-1,TRBV5-1,CASSLGQGGTEAFF
TRBJ2-1,TRBV6-5,CASSYSAQGDNEQFF
TRBJ1-5,TRBV19,CASSVTGGGNQPQHF
TRBJ2-3,TRBV14,CASSARPGTSGGTDTQYF
TRBJ1-4,TRBV7-9,CASSLVEGTNEKLFF
TRBJ1-1,TRBV5-1,CASSLLGGRTEAFF
TRBJ1-3,TRBV11-3,CASSLVDRSGNTIYF